This T cell receptor beta chain was found in a study of shared clonotypes between healthy human individuals. Findings and limits, study-wide: Donor clonotype sharing was expected to depend on sequencing depth.

The method was immunoSEQ multiplex PCR; TCRdb's version includes in-frame clones alone and lacks a portion of them. This sample carries 550,000 to 850,000 clones, roughly 72% of them seen once, and the ten largest clones take about 1.7%. Turning to this clone: Its cognate antigen is unknown. Other nucleotide sequences in the sample specify the same CDR3.

The CDR3 has 15 amino acids. Germline values: CDR1 SGHRS, CDR2 YFSETQ. V was pared by 0 bases and J by 2 bases, with 9 bases between. Specimen: memory CD4+ T cells sorted from blood. The sample's subset: CD45RA-negative fraction. The clonotype comes from a woman aged 25 to 45 in good health. The chain employs TRBV5-1 and TRBJ2-1, with D unresolved. This CDR3 reads CASSLASGAYNEQFF. Written as DNA, the CDR3 is TGCGCCAGCAGCTTGGCCTCTGGGGCCTACAATGAGCAGTTCTTC.